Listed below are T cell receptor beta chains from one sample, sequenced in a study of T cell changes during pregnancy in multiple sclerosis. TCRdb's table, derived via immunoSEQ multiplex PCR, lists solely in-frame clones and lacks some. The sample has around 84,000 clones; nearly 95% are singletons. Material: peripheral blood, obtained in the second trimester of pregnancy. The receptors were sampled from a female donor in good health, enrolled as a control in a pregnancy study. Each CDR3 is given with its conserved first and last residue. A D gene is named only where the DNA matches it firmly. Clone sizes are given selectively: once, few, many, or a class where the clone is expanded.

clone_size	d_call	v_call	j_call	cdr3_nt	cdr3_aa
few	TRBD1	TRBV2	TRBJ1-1	TGTGCCAGCAGGGACAGGGCGGGGGAAGAAGCTTTCTTT	CASRDRAGEEAFF
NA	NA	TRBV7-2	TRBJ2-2	TGTGCCAGCAGCTTACTGAACACCGGGGAGCTGTTTTTT	CASSLLNTGELFF
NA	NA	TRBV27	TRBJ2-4	TGTGCCAGCAGTTTACTAGCCAAAAACATTCAGTACTTC	CASSLLAKNIQYF
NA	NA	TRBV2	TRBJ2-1	TGTGCCAGCAGTCTAGACAGGTCTGAGCAGTTCTTC	CASSLDRSEQFF
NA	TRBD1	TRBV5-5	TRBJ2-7	TGTGCCAGCAGCTTGCAGGGGGCGACCTACGAGCAGTACTTC	CASSLQGATYEQYF
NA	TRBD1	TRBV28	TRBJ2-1	TGTGCCAGCAGTTCAGGGGGTGAGCAGTTCTTC	CASSSGGEQFF
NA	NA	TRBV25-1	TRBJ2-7	TGTGCCAGCAGTGCCCATGGGGCCCTTACCTACGAGCAGTACTTC	CASSAHGALTYEQYF
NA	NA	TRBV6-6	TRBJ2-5	TGTGCCAGCAGTCCTCTGGGAGCCCAAGAGACCCAGTACTTC	CASSPLGAQETQYF
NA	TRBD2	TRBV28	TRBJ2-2	TGTGCCAGCCGGGGGTGGGGGGGGAGTAGGAACACCGGGGAGCTGTTTTTT	CASRGWGGSRNTGELFF
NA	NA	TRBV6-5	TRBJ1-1	TGTGCCAGCAGTTTCAGGGCTTTAAGCACTGAAGCTTTCTTT	CASSFRALSTEAFF
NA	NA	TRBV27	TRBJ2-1	TGTGCCAGCATGAGGAGGGCGGGTTATGAGCAGTTCTTC	CASMRRAGYEQFF
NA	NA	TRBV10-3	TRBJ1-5	TGTGCCATCAGTGAGTCGGGCAGGTCCAATCAGCCCCAGCATTTT	CAISESGRSNQPQHF
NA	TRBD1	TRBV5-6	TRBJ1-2	TGTGCCAGCAGCCGGTTAGACAGGGGCTATGGCTACACCTTC	CASSRLDRGYGYTF
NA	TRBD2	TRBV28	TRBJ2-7	TGTGCCAGCAGCCCTCCTAAGGCGGGAGCCCTCTCCTACGAGCAGTACTTC	CASSPPKAGALSYEQYF
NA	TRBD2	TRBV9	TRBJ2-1	TGTGCCAGCAGCCGAGGCGCGGGAGGTAGTAATGAGCAGTTCTTC	CASSRGAGGSNEQFF
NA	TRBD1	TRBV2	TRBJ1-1	TGTGCCAGCAGCGGACAGGGTCGGACTGAAGCTTTCTTT	CASSGQGRTEAFF
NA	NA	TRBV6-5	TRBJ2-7	TGTGCCAGCAGTCCCGGGACACTCAACTACGAGCAGTACTTC	CASSPGTLNYEQYF
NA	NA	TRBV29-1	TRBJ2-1	TGCAGCGGACTGCGCGGGCCGAGAGAGAATGAGCAGTTCTTC	CSGLRGPRENEQFF
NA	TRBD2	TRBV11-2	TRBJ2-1	TGTGCCAGCAGCCACCCTAGCGGGAGGGCCTACAATGAGCAGTTCTTC	CASSHPSGRAYNEQFF
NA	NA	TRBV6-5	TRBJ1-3	TGTGCCAGCAGGCGGACAAAATCTTCTGGAAACACCATATATTTT	CASRRTKSSGNTIYF
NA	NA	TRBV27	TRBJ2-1	TGTGCCAGCAGTTTATCTGGGACTCCATACAATGAGCAGTTCTTC	CASSLSGTPYNEQFF
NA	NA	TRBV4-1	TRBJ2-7	TGCGCCAGCAGCCAAGAAGGGGACGAGCAGTACTTC	CASSQEGDEQYF
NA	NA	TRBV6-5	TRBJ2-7	TGTGCCAGCAGGGGGACACTCGACTACGAGCAGTACTTC	CASRGTLDYEQYF
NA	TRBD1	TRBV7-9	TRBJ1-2	TGTGCCAGCAGCTTAAGGGACAGGGACCATGGCTACACCTTC	CASSLRDRDHGYTF
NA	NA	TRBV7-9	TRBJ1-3	TGTGCCAGCAGCTTAGATACAGCCTCTGGAAACACCATATATTTT	CASSLDTASGNTIYF
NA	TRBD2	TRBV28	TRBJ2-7	TGTGCCAGCATGGAGGGAGGGCCCACCTACGAGCAGTACTTC	CASMEGGPTYEQYF
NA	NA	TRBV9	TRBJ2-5	TGTGCCAGCAGCGTAGTAGAAGAGACCCAGTACTTC	CASSVVEETQYF
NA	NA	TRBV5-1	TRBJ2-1	TGCGCCAGCAGCCAGGGCTATGAGCAGTTCTTC	CASSQGYEQFF
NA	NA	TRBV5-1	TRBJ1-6	TGCGCCAGCAGCCAGGAATTTAATTCACCCCTCCACTTT	CASSQEFNSPLHF
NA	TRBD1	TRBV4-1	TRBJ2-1	TGCGCCAGCAATATTGGGACAGGGACCTACAATGAGCAGTTCTTC	CASNIGTGTYNEQFF